Shown below are 10 T cell receptor beta chains from a single sample sequenced in a study of spatial heterogeneity in lung cancer (dated by TCRdb to about 2019). The paper as a whole reports these results and caveats: The tumor nonsynonymous mutation count correlated with the number of expanded intratumoral alpha and beta TCRs.

The time point label of this sample denotes: sample taken at primary tumor resection. For these TCRs, the target antigens are not known. Libraries came from 5' RACE. Sequencer: NextSeq 500. The public reads were quality trimmed at Q25 with fastp and then assembled into clones with MiXCR by TCRdb, keeping productive beta chains. Identical CDR3 proteins give one entry, which carries the most common genes and DNA. Recorded for this sample are some 22,000 distinct CDR3 sequences; over 2.5% of them occurred a single time. Just under 8% of the sample goes to the ten largest clones. Sequencing was performed on lung tumor tissue, taken at surgery. The receptors shown here come from a male donor with early-stage non-small cell lung cancer.

The chain recombines TRBV9 with TRBJ2-1, with TRBD1 matching over 10 bases. This CDR3 region has 16 residues. Germline CDR1 and CDR2: SGDLS and YYNGEE. V was clipped by 4 bases and J by 7 bases; unmatched bases: 11. The CDR3 nucleotides are TGTGCCAGCAGCCTCTCCCCCGGGACAGGGGCAAATGAGCAGTTCTTC. Encoded protein: CASSLSPGTGANEQFF.

This clonotype was seen ten or more times. J is TRBJ2-3 and V is TRBV15; D unresolved. V lost 3 bases and J lost 6, with 7 bases in between. Germline V CDR1 and CDR2: LNHNV, YYDKDF (reference sequence). The CDR3 runs to 12 residues. The CDR3 here is CATSRALDTQYF. The DNA for the CDR3 is TGTGCCACCAGCAGGGCTTTGGATACGCAGTATTTT.

This clonotype was counted ten times or more. V is TRBV20-1 and J is TRBJ2-3, with 9 nucleotides matching TRBD1. This CDR3 has 11 amino acids. Germline values: CDR1 DFQATT, CDR2 SNEGSKA (reference sequence). V trimming: 4 bases; J trimming: 13 bases; junction bases outside the gene matches: 6. In nucleotides, the CDR3 is TGCAGTGCTACCGACAGGGGGGCGAAGTATTTT. Translated, it gives CSATDRGAKYF.

The table lists this clonotype with many counts. The chain combines TRBV5-1 with TRBJ2-6, with D tentatively TRBD1 or TRBD2 (5 bases each). This CDR3 contains 18 residues. Trimming took 2 bases from V and 0 from J, leaving 15 bases between them. The germline V gene encodes CDR1 SGHRS and CDR2 YFSETQ. The CDR3 DNA sequence: TGCGCCAGCAGCTTTCGTTCCCCAGGGAGCTCTGGGGCCAACGTCCTGACTTTC. Its translation is CASSFRSPGSSGANVLTF.

This clonotype has a count of ten or more. The chain links TRBV12-3 or TRBV12-4 to TRBJ2-7, with D unclear. The CDR3 has 14 residues. V shed 3 bases and J shed 4 bases, with 13 bases lying between them. The CDR3: CASSFAGQRYEQYF. Written as DNA, the CDR3 is TGTGCCAGCAGTTTTGCCGGGCAAAGGTACGAGCAGTACTTC.

This clonotype is deemed medium-sized (0.01 to 0.1%). The chain has TRBV6-6 and TRBJ1-1; D is perhaps TRBD1 (6 bases). The CDR3 runs to 13 residues. The V gene lost 6 bases and the J gene lost 1 base, with 9 bases spanning the gap. Germline V gene sequence: CDR1 MNHNY, CDR2 SVGAGI (reference sequence). CDR3 amino acids: CASRRDKNTEAFF. The CDR3 DNA reads as TGTGCCAGCAGGAGGGACAAGAACACTGAAGCTTTCTTT.

This clonotype came up many times. The CDR3 DNA follows: TGTGCCAGCAGTTTTTGGACTAGCGGAGCGTCTGAGAAGACCCAGTACTTC. This translates into CASSFWTSGASEKTQYF. The chain couples TRBV12-3 or TRBV12-4 to TRBJ2-5, with 10 bases matching TRBD2. With V trimmed by 3 bases and J by 6 bases, 13 bases remained unmatched. The CDR3 extends over 17 amino acids.

This clonotype has a count of ten or more. The genes are TRBV11-3 and TRBJ2-1; D uncertain. The V end lost 4 bases, the J end lost 1 base, and 14 bases lay between the germline ends. The CDR3 is 16 amino acids. Germline lookup yields CDR1 SGHNT and CDR2 YENEEA. CDR3 nucleotides: TGTGCCAGCAGCTCCCCCAGTGGGCGATCCTACAATGAGCAGTTCTTC. Protein sequence: CASSSPSGRSYNEQFF. Full variable domain (missing parts from reference TRBV11-3 and TRBJ2-1): EAGVVQSPRYKIIEKKQPVAFWCNPISGHNTLYWYLQNLGQGPELLIRYENEEAVDDSQLPKDRFSAERLKGVDSTLKIQPAELGDSAVYLCASSSPSGRSYNEQFFGPGTRLTVL.

In this sample, this clonotype turned up many times. The chain joins TRBV11-2 to TRBJ2-1; no firm D call. Germline CDR1 reads SGHAT; CDR2 reads FQNNGV. V lost 1 base and J lost 6, with 10 bases in between. The CDR3 is made up of 14 amino acids. The CDR3, as DNA: TGTGCCAGCAGCTTAGCCCCTGATAGCAATGAGCAGTTCTTC. Protein product: CASSLAPDSNEQFF. The variable domain in full, completed from reference TRBV11-2 and TRBJ2-1, reads EAGVAQSPRYKIIEKRQSVAFWCNPISGHATLYWYQQILGQGPKLLIQFQNNGVVDDSQLPKDRFSAERLKGVDSTLKIQPAKLEDSAVYLCASSLAPDSNEQFFGPGTRLTVL.

The table lists this clonotype with a few counts. At one boundary the junction diverges from the germline segment, which might be a read error. V usage is TRBV7-2 and J usage is TRBJ2-1, with 16 bases identical to TRBD2. This CDR3 has 15 residues. CDR1 SGHTA and CDR2 FQGNSA come from the germline V gene. CDR3 amino acids: CVSSPGLAGGYEQFF. The CDR3 DNA reads TGTGTCAGCAGCCCGGGACTAGCGGGAGGGTATGAGCAGTTCTTC.